This T cell receptor beta chain was obtained from a study of blood T cell repertoires in COVID-19. Whole-study context: Samples taken during acute and convalescent COVID-19 were collected in the United States, Italy and Spain. PBMCs, B-cell-depleted T cells, or T cells were the source of the cDNA or gDNA that made up the material.

In the authors' methods: The authors estimated nucleated cell counts from reference gene primer amplification. Here immunoSEQ multiplex PCR was the method, and the copy in TCRdb shows in-frame clones only, minus some. The DNA gave D and trimming, while V, J and clone size come from that table. The data hold 100,000 to 150,000 clones, with more than 70% observed a single time. The CDR3 has 15 amino acids. The germline gives CDR1 SGHRS, CDR2 YFSETQ. The junction had 10 bases not matched to a gene; V was cut back by 9 bases and J by 3 bases. Material: peripheral blood. The chain carries TRBV5-1 and TRBJ2-2, with 8 bases lining up with TRBD1. This TCR was recovered from a man in his forties or fifties with acute or convalescent COVID-19. In DNA form, the CDR3 reads TGCGCCACCTCCAGACAGGGGATGGACACCGGGGAGCTGTTTTTT. Encoded protein: CATSRQGMDTGELFF.